This T cell receptor (beta chain) was captured in a study of blood T cell repertoires in COVID-19. Trimming left V 0 bases short and J 0 bases short, with 5 bases between. The length of the CDR3 is 14 residues. Germline V gene sequence: CDR1 KGHSH, CDR2 LQKENI. TCRdb's copy holds only in-frame clones and misses some; the assay was immunoSEQ multiplex PCR. The table includes roughly 240,000 clones, almost 85% detected once. This TCR was sampled from a woman aged 50 to 65 with acute COVID-19. J is TRBJ1-1 and V is TRBV18; D remains unclear. Material for sequencing was PBMCs or T cells enriched from blood (not recorded which). The CDR3 DNA sequence: TGTGCCAGCTCACCACCGAGGGTGAACACTGAAGCTTTCTTT. Translating it yields CASSPPRVNTEAFF.